A selection of T cell receptor beta chains follows, all from one sample in a study of blood T cell repertoires in COVID-19. Using immunoSEQ multiplex PCR, the repertoire was profiled, and TCRdb retains in-frame clones only, with some absent. Of 35,000 to 45,000 clones in the sample, roughly 90% were seen once. Sequenced sample: peripheral blood. The origin of the receptors is a human donor in a cohort sampled during active COVID-19. Each CDR3 is given with its conserved first and last residue. D genes are given only for firm matches. Size is stated for part of the rows, as once, few or many counts, or as a class when the clone is expanded.

v_gene,j_gene,abundance,d_gene,CDR3nt,CDR3aa
TRBV24-1,TRBJ2-5,once,TRBD1,TGTGCCACCAGTGCTGCCCCGGGGACAGGGAACCAAGAGACCCAGTACTTC,CATSAAPGTGNQETQYF
TRBV6-2/TRBV6-3,TRBJ1-4,.,TRBD1,TGTGCCAGCAGCCCCCCCGCCGGGACAGGATATGAAAAACTGTTTTTT,CASSPPAGTGYEKLFF
TRBV7-9,TRBJ1-2,few,TRBD1,TGTGCCAGCAGCCGGGGGACAGAGCTCTATGGCTACACCTTC,CASSRGTELYGYTF
TRBV19,TRBJ1-4,once,.,TGTGCCACCAGGCCCCAACAGGGTGGAAAACTGTTTTTT,CATRPQQGGKLFF
TRBV19,TRBJ1-3,.,.,TGTGCCAGTAGTATCGACAGAGGAAACACCATATATTTT,CASSIDRGNTIYF
TRBV18,TRBJ2-3,.,TRBD1,TGTGCCAGCTCACCGACAGGGCCGGGTAACACAGATACGCAGTATTTT,CASSPTGPGNTDTQYF
TRBV19,TRBJ2-7,.,TRBD1,TGTGCCAGTAGTATGGGACAGGGGCTGTCCTACGAGCAGTACTTC,CASSMGQGLSYEQYF
TRBV9,TRBJ2-3,.,TRBD2,TGTGCCAGCAGCATCAGCGGGGGGGCGTTCACAGATACGCAGTATTTT,CASSISGGAFTDTQYF
TRBV2,TRBJ2-7,few,TRBD2,TGTGCCAGCAGTGAAGGGACTAGCAGGTCCTACGAGCAGTACTTC,CASSEGTSRSYEQYF
TRBV5-1,TRBJ2-1,.,.,TGCGCCAGCAGTTTATCGACAGTATACAATGAGCAGTTCTTC,CASSLSTVYNEQFF
TRBV7-2,TRBJ1-2,once,.,TGTGCCAGCCGCAAGACAGGACTCTCTATGAATGGCTACACCTTC,CASRKTGLSMNGYTF
TRBV5-1,TRBJ2-5,.,TRBD1,TGCGCCAGCAGCTCGACAGGGGGTTGGGAGACCCAGTACTTC,CASSSTGGWETQYF